This T cell receptor beta chain was profiled in a study of CD8 T cells in ankylosing spondylitis. General observations from the study: A TCR beta motif of 7 to 9 highly homologous variants seemed to mark ankylosing spondylitis blood. Disease-linked clones reportedly showed significant enrichment in matched ankylosing spondylitis synovial fluid.

Trimming shortened V by 3 bases and J by 2 bases, and 17 bases separated the two germline ends. Germline assignment: CDR1 LGHDT and CDR2 YNNKEL (reference sequence). This CDR3 contains 16 residues. A word on this clonotype: The antigen is unknown.

With molecular barcodes, quantitative 5'-RACE was used to make the TCR beta libraries. TCRdb reprocessed the 5' RACE reads with MiXCR, giving one entry per CDR3 protein. The table includes 31,000 or so distinct CDR3 sequences, roughly 33% detected once. The chain is built from TRBV3-1 and TRBJ2-7, with a weak D call TRBD1 (6 bases). Sequenced input: synovial fluid, either unsorted or a sorted T cell fraction (not recorded which). This clonotype was sampled from a male donor with ankylosing spondylitis. CDR3 residues: CASSQSQGTGAYEQYF. CDR3 nucleotides: TGTGCCAGCAGCCAGTCCCAGGGGACCGGGGCCTACGAGCAGTACTTC.